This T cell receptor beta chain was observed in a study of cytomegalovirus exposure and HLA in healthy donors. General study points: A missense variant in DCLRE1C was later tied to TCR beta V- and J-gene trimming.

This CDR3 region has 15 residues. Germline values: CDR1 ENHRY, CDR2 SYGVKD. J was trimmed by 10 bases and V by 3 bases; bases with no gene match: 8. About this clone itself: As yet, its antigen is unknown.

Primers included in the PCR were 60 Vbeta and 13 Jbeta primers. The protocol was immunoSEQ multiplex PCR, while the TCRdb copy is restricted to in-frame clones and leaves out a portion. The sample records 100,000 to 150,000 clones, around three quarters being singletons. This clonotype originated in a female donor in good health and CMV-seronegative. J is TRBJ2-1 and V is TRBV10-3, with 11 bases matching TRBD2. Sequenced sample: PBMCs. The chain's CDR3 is CAISDYPGTSGEQFF. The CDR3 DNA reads TGTGCCATCAGTGATTACCCTGGGACTAGCGGAGAGCAGTTCTTC.